Listed below are T cell receptor beta chains from one sample, sequenced in a study of T cell repertoires in cytomegalovirus infection. TCRdb fed the reads into MiXCR, producing one record per CDR3 protein. This sample has about 740,000 distinct CDR3 sequences, with about 40% found just once. The sequencing input was PBMCs. These receptors all stem from a human donor in good health (CMV status not recorded). Some clones in this sample may be carry-over from other donors' samples. Each CDR3 is given with its conserved first and last residue. A D gene is named only where the DNA matches it firmly. Size tells how often a clone was seen (once, few, many) or the class of an expanded clone, and some rows leave it out.

V gene	D gene	J gene	clone size	CDR3 DNA	CDR3 protein
TRBV7-8	TRBD1	TRBJ2-2	many	TGTGCCAGCAGGGACAGGGCCGGGGAGCTGTTTTTT	CASRDRAGELFF
TRBV11-3	TRBD2	TRBJ2-1	-	TGTGCCAGCAGCCCCTCCCCCGGGACTAGCGGGAGGGCCCTGGATGAGCAGTTCTTC	CASSPSPGTSGRALDEQFF
TRBV7-2	TRBD2	TRBJ2-1	-	TGTGCCAGAAGCCCTGTAGCGGGAAACTACAATGAGCCGTTCTTC	CARSPVAGNYNEPFF
TRBV7-9	TRBD1	TRBJ1-1	many	TGTGCCAGCAGCTATGAGGACAGGGGCATGACTGAAGCTTTCTTT	CASSYEDRGMTEAFF
TRBV12-3/TRBV12-4	TRBD2	TRBJ2-5	many	TGTGCCAGCAGTTTAGGGACTAGTCTCGAGACCCAGTACTTC	CASSLGTSLETQYF
TRBV6-2/TRBV6-3	-	TRBJ2-1	-	TGTGCCAGCAGTTACTCGAGGGGGGCCTTGAATGAGCAGTTCTTC	CASSYSRGALNEQFF
TRBV28	-	TRBJ2-5	-	TGTGCTTCCCTGGCTGAGACCCAGTACTTC	CASLAETQYF
TRBV4-2	-	TRBJ2-1	few	TGTGCCAGCAGCCAAGATAGCCGGTCGAGACTAGTCCCGTTCTTC	CASSQDSRSRLVPFF
TRBV10-3	TRBD2	TRBJ2-3	few	TGTGCCATCAGCCAAAGGACTAGCGGCACAGATACGCAGTATTTT	CAISQRTSGTDTQYF
TRBV28	-	TRBJ2-5	few	TGTGCCAGCACTCAAAACCTTCAGAATCAAGAGACCCAGTACTTC	CASTQNLQNQETQYF
TRBV12-3/TRBV12-4	TRBD2	TRBJ2-3	-	TGTGCCAGCAAGCGGGCTAGCGGGGGGACGGTGTATACGCAGTATTTT	CASKRASGGTVYTQYF